This TCR beta chain was sequenced for a study of CD8 T cells in Susac syndrome. General study points: An acknowledgment was made by the study that its TCR sequencing and HLA analysis involved relatively few individuals.

CDR1 SNHLY and CDR2 FYNNEI come from the germline V gene. V lost 11 bases to trimming and J lost 5 bases, with 24 bases between them. The CDR3 length is 16 residues. This clonotype appeared a single time. No antigen is known for it. RNA in amounts of 0.5 to 1 ug was reverse transcribed with random hexamers. TCR beta CDR3 was amplified by immunoSEQ covering 54 Vbeta and 13 Jbeta. TCRdb fed the immunoSEQ multiplex PCR reads into MiXCR, producing one record per CDR3 protein. The repertoire holds 400,000 to 550,000 distinct CDR3 sequences, with around 85% as singletons. The rearrangement uses TRBV2 and TRBJ2-2; D possibly uses TRBD1 or TRBD2 (5 bases each). This receptor was identified in a human donor with multiple sclerosis. Sequencing was performed on CD8+ T cells from PBMCs. The CDR3 sequence: CALDTPGAGRTGELFF. Written as DNA, the CDR3 is TGTGCCCTAGATACGCCCGGGGCCGGCAGGACCGGGGAGCTGTTTTTT.